Listed below are T cell receptor beta chains from one sample, sequenced in a study of shared clonotypes between healthy human individuals. Method: immunoSEQ multiplex PCR; TCRdb's copy keeps in-frame clones and lacks some. This table has around 510,000 clones, roughly 95% appearing once. The sample comprised naive CD4+ T cells sorted from blood. The receptors were sampled from a woman in her thirties in good health. Each CDR3 is given with its conserved first and last residue. A D gene is named only where the DNA matches it firmly. The listing skips clone size in some rows; elsewhere it reads once, few, many or a size class.

CDR3 DNA: TGTGCCAGTAGTATCCAGCGGAGCTACGAGCAGTACTTC
CDR3 protein: CASSIQRSYEQYF
V gene: TRBV19
J gene: TRBJ2-7
D gene: -
CDR3 length: 13
clone size: once

CDR3 DNA: TGTGCCAGCAGCTTGAGTGGGACAGATACGCAGTATTTT
CDR3 protein: CASSLSGTDTQYF
V gene: TRBV5-6
J gene: TRBJ2-3
D gene: -
CDR3 length: 13
clone size: -

CDR3 DNA: TGTGCCAGCAGCGTAAGACTAGCACGGAACACCGGGGAGCTGTTTTTT
CDR3 protein: CASSVRLARNTGELFF
V gene: TRBV9
J gene: TRBJ2-2
D gene: TRBD2
CDR3 length: 16
clone size: -

CDR3 DNA: TGTGCCAGTAGTAGGTTAGGGGTCAATCAGCCCCAGCATTTT
CDR3 protein: CASSRLGVNQPQHF
V gene: TRBV19
J gene: TRBJ1-5
D gene: -
CDR3 length: 14
clone size: -

CDR3 DNA: TGTGCCAGCAGCTCGCAAGGGACAGGGGGCAATTCACCCCTCCACTTT
CDR3 protein: CASSSQGTGGNSPLHF
V gene: TRBV11-1
J gene: TRBJ1-6
D gene: TRBD1
CDR3 length: 16
clone size: -

CDR3 DNA: TGTGCCAGCAGACCCCAGGGAAGAGAAAAACTGTTTTTT
CDR3 protein: CASRPQGREKLFF
V gene: TRBV6-5
J gene: TRBJ1-4
D gene: -
CDR3 length: 13
clone size: -

CDR3 DNA: TGCGCCAGCAGCCTCCAAGCGGCTAGCGGAAGCACAGATACGCAGTATTTT
CDR3 protein: CASSLQAASGSTDTQYF
V gene: TRBV4-1
J gene: TRBJ2-3
D gene: TRBD2
CDR3 length: 17
clone size: -

CDR3 DNA: TGCAGCGTCTCAAGGACAGGGAAGATTGATCCTAACTATGGCTACACCTTC
CDR3 protein: CSVSRTGKIDPNYGYTF
V gene: TRBV29-1
J gene: TRBJ1-2
D gene: TRBD1
CDR3 length: 17
clone size: -

CDR3 DNA: TGTGCCAGCAGCAAAGCGGCGGAGGTGGGGAACACTGAAGCTTTCTTT
CDR3 protein: CASSKAAEVGNTEAFF
V gene: TRBV21-1
J gene: TRBJ1-1
D gene: -
CDR3 length: 16
clone size: -

CDR3 DNA: TGTGCCAGTAGTATACAGACAGGGGACGAGCAGTACTTC
CDR3 protein: CASSIQTGDEQYF
V gene: TRBV19
J gene: TRBJ2-7
D gene: TRBD1
CDR3 length: 13
clone size: -

CDR3 DNA: TGTGCCAGCAGCCAAGCTGTCTACAATGAGCAGTTCTTC
CDR3 protein: CASSQAVYNEQFF
V gene: TRBV7-6
J gene: TRBJ2-1
D gene: -
CDR3 length: 13
clone size: -

CDR3 DNA: TGTGCCAGTAGAAAGCATCCGGGAATCAACAATGAGCAGTTCTTC
CDR3 protein: CASRKHPGINNEQFF
V gene: TRBV19
J gene: TRBJ2-1
D gene: -
CDR3 length: 15
clone size: -

CDR3 DNA: TGCGCCAGCAGCCGGCTGACAGGGGAGAATCAGCCCCAGCATTTT
CDR3 protein: CASSRLTGENQPQHF
V gene: TRBV4-1
J gene: TRBJ1-5
D gene: TRBD1
CDR3 length: 15
clone size: -

CDR3 DNA: TGTGCCAGCAGTGCAGCGGTTCGCACAGATACGCAGTATTTT
CDR3 protein: CASSAAVRTDTQYF
V gene: TRBV9
J gene: TRBJ2-3
D gene: -
CDR3 length: 14
clone size: -

CDR3 DNA: TGTGCAAGTCGCTTAGCGAATAAACGGGACAGGGGAGTAATGAACACTGAAGCTTTCTTT
CDR3 protein: CASRLANKRDRGVMNTEAFF
V gene: TRBV12-2
J gene: TRBJ1-1
D gene: -
CDR3 length: 20
clone size: -

CDR3 DNA: TGTGCCAGCAGTTTTTCTGGGACAGGGGCCGGTCAGCCCCAGCATTTT
CDR3 protein: CASSFSGTGAGQPQHF
V gene: TRBV28
J gene: TRBJ1-5
D gene: TRBD1
CDR3 length: 16
clone size: -

CDR3 DNA: TGTGCCAGCAGCCCGACAGGGAACTATGGCTACACCTTC
CDR3 protein: CASSPTGNYGYTF
V gene: TRBV27
J gene: TRBJ1-2
D gene: TRBD1
CDR3 length: 13
clone size: -

CDR3 DNA: TGTGCCAGCAGCCCCCGACAGCTTGCTAACTATGGCTACACCTTC
CDR3 protein: CASSPRQLANYGYTF
V gene: TRBV27
J gene: TRBJ1-2
D gene: -
CDR3 length: 15
clone size: -

CDR3 DNA: TGTGCCAGCAGTTACGACAGGGGGGACCACGAGCAGTACTTC
CDR3 protein: CASSYDRGDHEQYF
V gene: TRBV6-5
J gene: TRBJ2-7
D gene: TRBD1
CDR3 length: 14
clone size: -

CDR3 DNA: TGTGCCAGCAGGTCCGGGACAGGGGTAGAGGAGCTGTTTTTT
CDR3 protein: CASRSGTGVEELFF
V gene: TRBV2
J gene: TRBJ2-2
D gene: TRBD1
CDR3 length: 14
clone size: once

CDR3 DNA: TGTGCCAGTAGTGTCACAGGGGCCCCCGCTGAAGCTTTCTTT
CDR3 protein: CASSVTGAPAEAFF
V gene: TRBV19
J gene: TRBJ1-1
D gene: TRBD1
CDR3 length: 14
clone size: -

CDR3 DNA: TGTGCCAGCAGCCCGCGGCGGGGCGGGGCTCAAGAGACCCAGTACTTC
CDR3 protein: CASSPRRGGAQETQYF
V gene: TRBV7-8
J gene: TRBJ2-5
D gene: -
CDR3 length: 16
clone size: -

CDR3 DNA: TGCGCCAGCAGCTTCGGGCAGGGTAGAGGCCAAGAGACCCAGTACTTC
CDR3 protein: CASSFGQGRGQETQYF
V gene: TRBV5-1
J gene: TRBJ2-5
D gene: -
CDR3 length: 16
clone size: -

CDR3 DNA: TGCAGCGTACGGGGGGCCTACGAGCAGTACTTC
CDR3 protein: CSVRGAYEQYF
V gene: TRBV29-1
J gene: TRBJ2-7
D gene: TRBD2
CDR3 length: 11
clone size: -

CDR3 DNA: TGTGCCAGCAGCGGGCGGGACAGGCAGGCTTTCTTT
CDR3 protein: CASSGRDRQAFF
V gene: TRBV7-9
J gene: TRBJ1-1
D gene: TRBD1
CDR3 length: 12
clone size: few

CDR3 DNA: TGCGCCAGCAGACCTGGGTTACAAGAGACCCAGTACTTC
CDR3 protein: CASRPGLQETQYF
V gene: TRBV5-1
J gene: TRBJ2-5
D gene: -
CDR3 length: 13
clone size: once

CDR3 DNA: TGTGCCAGCTCACCGGGACAGGGGACCTACGAGCAGTACTTC
CDR3 protein: CASSPGQGTYEQYF
V gene: TRBV18
J gene: TRBJ2-7
D gene: TRBD1
CDR3 length: 14
clone size: -

CDR3 DNA: TGTGCCAGCACCATACAGGGAGGAAACACCATATATTTT
CDR3 protein: CASTIQGGNTIYF
V gene: TRBV6-1
J gene: TRBJ1-3
D gene: -
CDR3 length: 13
clone size: -

CDR3 DNA: TGTGCCAGCAGCCGAACAAACTCCGGGACAGACGAAGCTTTCTTT
CDR3 protein: CASSRTNSGTDEAFF
V gene: TRBV11-3
J gene: TRBJ1-1
D gene: TRBD1
CDR3 length: 15
clone size: -

CDR3 DNA: TGTGCCAGCAGCGCCGGGGTGGATGTGGCTAGTGATCCTGAGCAGTTCTTC
CDR3 protein: CASSAGVDVASDPEQFF
V gene: TRBV7-9
J gene: TRBJ2-1
D gene: -
CDR3 length: 17
clone size: -

CDR3 DNA: TGTGCCAGCTCACCCAGAGGACTAGCGACCTACGAGCAGTACTTC
CDR3 protein: CASSPRGLATYEQYF
V gene: TRBV18
J gene: TRBJ2-7
D gene: TRBD2
CDR3 length: 15
clone size: few

CDR3 DNA: TGTGTCAGAAGCTTAGGACGTGGGGTGGGCACAGATACGCAGTATTTT
CDR3 protein: CVRSLGRGVGTDTQYF
V gene: TRBV7-5
J gene: TRBJ2-3
D gene: -
CDR3 length: 16
clone size: once

CDR3 DNA: TGTGCCAGCAGCTTAGATTACGGGGTCGAGCAGTACTTC
CDR3 protein: CASSLDYGVEQYF
V gene: TRBV11-2
J gene: TRBJ2-7
D gene: -
CDR3 length: 13
clone size: once

CDR3 DNA: TGTGCCAGCGCCCGGGACAGGGTCCACGAGCAGTACTTC
CDR3 protein: CASARDRVHEQYF
V gene: TRBV27
J gene: TRBJ2-7
D gene: TRBD1
CDR3 length: 13
clone size: -

CDR3 DNA: TGTGCCAGCAGCCCGAGGACAGGGTACGGCTACACCTTC
CDR3 protein: CASSPRTGYGYTF
V gene: TRBV7-8
J gene: TRBJ1-2
D gene: TRBD1
CDR3 length: 13
clone size: -

CDR3 DNA: TGTGCCAGCAGCCCGGAGGCGGGCTACCTAACCTACAATGAGCAGTTCTTC
CDR3 protein: CASSPEAGYLTYNEQFF
V gene: TRBV7-7
J gene: TRBJ2-1
D gene: -
CDR3 length: 17
clone size: -

CDR3 DNA: TGTGCCAGCAGCCCAGGAGGTCCCTACGAGCAGTACTTC
CDR3 protein: CASSPGGPYEQYF
V gene: TRBV7-9
J gene: TRBJ2-7
D gene: -
CDR3 length: 13
clone size: -

CDR3 DNA: TGTGCCAGCTCACCACCGTCTAGCGGGAGTCACAATGAGCAGTTCTTC
CDR3 protein: CASSPPSSGSHNEQFF
V gene: TRBV18
J gene: TRBJ2-1
D gene: TRBD2
CDR3 length: 16
clone size: -

CDR3 DNA: TGTGCCATCAGTGATATTTCGTCATATGGCTATGGCTACACCTTC
CDR3 protein: CAISDISSYGYGYTF
V gene: TRBV10-3
J gene: TRBJ1-2
D gene: -
CDR3 length: 15
clone size: -

CDR3 DNA: TGTGCCAGCACGTGGACAGGGGCCGGCGGCTACACCTTC
CDR3 protein: CASTWTGAGGYTF
V gene: TRBV28
J gene: TRBJ1-2
D gene: TRBD1
CDR3 length: 13
clone size: -

CDR3 DNA: TGTGCCAGCAGCTTCGGACTAGCGGGGACCTACGTGATGCAGTATTTT
CDR3 protein: CASSFGLAGTYVMQYF
V gene: TRBV7-8
J gene: TRBJ2-3
D gene: TRBD2
CDR3 length: 16
clone size: once

CDR3 DNA: TGTGCCAGCAGCGCGGGACAGCTTGACACTGAAGCTTTCTTT
CDR3 protein: CASSAGQLDTEAFF
V gene: TRBV2
J gene: TRBJ1-1
D gene: TRBD1
CDR3 length: 14
clone size: -

CDR3 DNA: TGTGCCAGCAGTTTGATCGGGGGAATCACTGAAGCTTTCTTT
CDR3 protein: CASSLIGGITEAFF
V gene: TRBV28
J gene: TRBJ1-1
D gene: -
CDR3 length: 14
clone size: -

CDR3 DNA: TGTGCCAGCAGTTCAGGGAACACTGAAGCTTTCTTT
CDR3 protein: CASSSGNTEAFF
V gene: TRBV28
J gene: TRBJ1-1
D gene: -
CDR3 length: 12
clone size: -

CDR3 DNA: TGCGCCAGCAGCTTGGACCCCACTATCCGCTCTGGGGCCAACGTCCTGACTTTC
CDR3 protein: CASSLDPTIRSGANVLTF
V gene: TRBV5-1
J gene: TRBJ2-6
D gene: -
CDR3 length: 18
clone size: -

CDR3 DNA: TGTGCCAGCAGTCCCCGGGATTGGGGGACCGGGGAGCTGTTTTTT
CDR3 protein: CASSPRDWGTGELFF
V gene: TRBV28
J gene: TRBJ2-2
D gene: -
CDR3 length: 15
clone size: -

CDR3 DNA: TGTGCCAGCTCACCACCGGGACAGGGGCACGAGCAGTACTTC
CDR3 protein: CASSPPGQGHEQYF
V gene: TRBV18
J gene: TRBJ2-7
D gene: TRBD1
CDR3 length: 14
clone size: -

CDR3 DNA: TGTGCCAGCTCACCATCTATATTAGGGGACACCGCAATCCATTACGAGCAGTACTTC
CDR3 protein: CASSPSILGDTAIHYEQYF
V gene: TRBV18
J gene: TRBJ2-7
D gene: -
CDR3 length: 19
clone size: -

CDR3 DNA: TGTGCCAGCAGTGCACAGGGTGGCAATCAGCCCCAGCATTTT
CDR3 protein: CASSAQGGNQPQHF
V gene: TRBV2
J gene: TRBJ1-5
D gene: -
CDR3 length: 14
clone size: few

CDR3 DNA: TGTGCCAGCAGCGAGTTCCGAACGCCTCTCCAAAATCAGCCCCAGCATTTT
CDR3 protein: CASSEFRTPLQNQPQHF
V gene: TRBV9
J gene: TRBJ1-5
D gene: -
CDR3 length: 17
clone size: -

CDR3 DNA: TGCGCCAGCAGCCGAAGACTAGCGGGAGATTGGACAGATACGCAGTATTTT
CDR3 protein: CASSRRLAGDWTDTQYF
V gene: TRBV5-1
J gene: TRBJ2-3
D gene: TRBD2
CDR3 length: 17
clone size: -

CDR3 DNA: TGTGCCAGCAGCTCCCAGGGCGGGGAGCTGTTTTTT
CDR3 protein: CASSSQGGELFF
V gene: TRBV7-9
J gene: TRBJ2-2
D gene: -
CDR3 length: 12
clone size: once

CDR3 DNA: TGTGCCAGTAGTCCCGGGGGTAGCGTGTCCTACGAGCAGTACTTC
CDR3 protein: CASSPGGSVSYEQYF
V gene: TRBV19
J gene: TRBJ2-7
D gene: -
CDR3 length: 15
clone size: few

CDR3 DNA: TGTGCCAGCTCACCAACATCAGGCACAGATACGCAGTATTTT
CDR3 protein: CASSPTSGTDTQYF
V gene: TRBV18
J gene: TRBJ2-3
D gene: -
CDR3 length: 14
clone size: -